In its sample, the clone carrying this T cell receptor beta chain was seen a few times. Libraries were prepared by immunoSEQ multiplex PCR; TCRdb keeps only in-frame clonotypes and omits some of them. The top ten clones hold approximately 15% of a sample with some 70,000 clones, 83% of them seen once. This CDR3 contains 14 residues. V was pared by 2 bases and J by 4 bases, with 10 bases between. Germline V gene lookup returns CDR1 SGHNT and CDR2 YYREEE (reference sequence). The data were obtained in a study of control samples from healthy donors and cancer patients. Specimen: blood. This receptor was obtained from a man in his 60s in good health. The rearrangement uses TRBV5-4 and TRBJ2-1, with D unclear. In DNA, the CDR3 is TGTGCCAGCAGCTTTAGTGCTACTTACAATGAGCAGTTCTTC. Protein: CASSFSATYNEQFF.